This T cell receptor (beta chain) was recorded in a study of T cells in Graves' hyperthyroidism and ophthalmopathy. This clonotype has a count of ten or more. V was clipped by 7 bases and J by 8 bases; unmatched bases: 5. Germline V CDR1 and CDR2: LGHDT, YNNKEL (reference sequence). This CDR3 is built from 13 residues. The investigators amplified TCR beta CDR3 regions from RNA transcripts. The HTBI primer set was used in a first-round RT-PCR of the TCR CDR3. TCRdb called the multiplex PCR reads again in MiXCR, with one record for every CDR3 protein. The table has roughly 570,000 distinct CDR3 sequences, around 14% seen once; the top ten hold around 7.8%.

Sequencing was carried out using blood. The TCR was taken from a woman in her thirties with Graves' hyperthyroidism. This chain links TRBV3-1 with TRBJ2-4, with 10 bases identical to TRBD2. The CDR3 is CASNLAGGDIQYF. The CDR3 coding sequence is TGTGCCAGCAACTTAGCGGGAGGTGACATTCAGTACTTC.